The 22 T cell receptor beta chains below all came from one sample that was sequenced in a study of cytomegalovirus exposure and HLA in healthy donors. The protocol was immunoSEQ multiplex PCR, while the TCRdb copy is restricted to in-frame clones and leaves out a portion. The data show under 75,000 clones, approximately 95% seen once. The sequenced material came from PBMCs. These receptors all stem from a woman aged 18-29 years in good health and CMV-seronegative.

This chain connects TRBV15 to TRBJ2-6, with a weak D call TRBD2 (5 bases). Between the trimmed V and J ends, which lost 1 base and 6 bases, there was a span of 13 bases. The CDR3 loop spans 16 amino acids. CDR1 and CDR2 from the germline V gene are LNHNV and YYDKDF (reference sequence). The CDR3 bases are TGTGCCACCAGCAGAGGGGGAGACTTCATGGCCAACGTCCTGACTTTC. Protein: CATSRGGDFMANVLTF.

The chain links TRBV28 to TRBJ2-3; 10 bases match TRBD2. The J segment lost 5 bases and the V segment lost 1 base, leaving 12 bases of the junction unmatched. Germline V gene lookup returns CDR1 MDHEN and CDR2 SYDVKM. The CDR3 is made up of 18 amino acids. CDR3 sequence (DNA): TGTGCCAGCAGTTTATTGTTTAGCGGGGGGCCGAGAGTAGATACGCAGTATTTT. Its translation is CASSLLFSGGPRVDTQYF.

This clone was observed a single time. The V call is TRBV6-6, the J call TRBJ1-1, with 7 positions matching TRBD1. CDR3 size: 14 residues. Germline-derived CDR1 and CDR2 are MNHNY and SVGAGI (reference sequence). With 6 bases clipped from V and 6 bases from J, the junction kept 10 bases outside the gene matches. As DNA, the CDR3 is TGTGCCAGCAGCCGAGACAGGGAGAGGGCTGAAGCTTTCTTT. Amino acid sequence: CASSRDRERAEAFF.

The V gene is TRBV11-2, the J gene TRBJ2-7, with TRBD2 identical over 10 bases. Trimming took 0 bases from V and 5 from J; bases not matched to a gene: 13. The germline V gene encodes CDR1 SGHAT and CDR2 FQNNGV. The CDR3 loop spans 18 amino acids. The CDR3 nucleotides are TGTGCCAGCAGCTTAGAACCGCTAGCGGGAGTTGGTGGTGACGAGCAGTACTTC. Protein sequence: CASSLEPLAGVGGDEQYF.

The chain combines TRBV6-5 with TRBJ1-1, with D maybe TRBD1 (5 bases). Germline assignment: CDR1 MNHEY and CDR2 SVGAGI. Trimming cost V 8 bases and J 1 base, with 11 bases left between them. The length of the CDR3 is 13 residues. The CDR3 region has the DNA TGTGCCAGCGGCCGACAGAGGAACACTGAAGCTTTCTTT. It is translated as CASGRQRNTEAFF.

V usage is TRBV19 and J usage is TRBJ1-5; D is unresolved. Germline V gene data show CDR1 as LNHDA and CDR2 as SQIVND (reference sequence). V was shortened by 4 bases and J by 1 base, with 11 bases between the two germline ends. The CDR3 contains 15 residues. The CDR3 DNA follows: TGTGCCAGTAGTACCTCCGGGTGGAGCAATCAGCCCCAGCATTTT. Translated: CASSTSGWSNQPQHF. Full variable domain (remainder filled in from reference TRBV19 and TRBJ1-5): DGGITQSPKYLFRKEGQNVTLSCEQNLNHDAMYWYRQDPGQGLRLIYYSQIVNDFQKGDIAEGYSVSREKKESFPLTVTSAQKNPTAFYLCASSTSGWSNQPQHFGDGTRLSIL.

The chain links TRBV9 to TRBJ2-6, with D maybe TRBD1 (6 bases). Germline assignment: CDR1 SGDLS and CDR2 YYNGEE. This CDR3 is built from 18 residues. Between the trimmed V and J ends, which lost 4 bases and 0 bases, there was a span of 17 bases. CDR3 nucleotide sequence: TGTGCCAGCAGCCCGAAAGGGGGATACAGCTCTGGGGCCAACGTCCTGACTTTC. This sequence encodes CASSPKGGYSSGANVLTF.

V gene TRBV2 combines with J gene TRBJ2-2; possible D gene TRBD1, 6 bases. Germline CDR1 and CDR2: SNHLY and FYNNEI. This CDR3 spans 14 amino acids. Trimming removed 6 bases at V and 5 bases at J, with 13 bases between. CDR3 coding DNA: TGTGCCAGCAGGGTGACAGGAGAGACCGGGGAGCTGTTTTTT. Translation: CASRVTGETGELFF.

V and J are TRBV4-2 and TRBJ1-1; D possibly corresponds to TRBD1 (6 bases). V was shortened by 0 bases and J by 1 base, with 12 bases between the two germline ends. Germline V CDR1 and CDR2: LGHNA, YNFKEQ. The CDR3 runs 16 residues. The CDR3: CASSQERTRGNTEAFF. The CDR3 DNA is TGTGCCAGCAGCCAAGAAAGGACCAGGGGGAACACTGAAGCTTTCTTT.

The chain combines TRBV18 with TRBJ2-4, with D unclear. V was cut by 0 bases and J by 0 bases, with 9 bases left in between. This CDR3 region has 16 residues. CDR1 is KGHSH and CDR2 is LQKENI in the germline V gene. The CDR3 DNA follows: TGTGCCAGCTCACCACCCGGGTTCCTAGCCAAAAACATTCAGTACTTC. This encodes CASSPPGFLAKNIQYF.

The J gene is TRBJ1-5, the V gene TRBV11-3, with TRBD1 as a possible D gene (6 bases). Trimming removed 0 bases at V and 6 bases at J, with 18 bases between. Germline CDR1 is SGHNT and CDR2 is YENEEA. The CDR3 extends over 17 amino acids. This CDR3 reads CASSLERGQNGRQPQHF. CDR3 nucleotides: TGTGCCAGCAGCTTAGAAAGGGGACAAAATGGGCGTCAGCCCCAGCATTTT. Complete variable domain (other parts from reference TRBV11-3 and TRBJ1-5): EAGVVQSPRYKIIEKKQPVAFWCNPISGHNTLYWYLQNLGQGPELLIRYENEEAVDDSQLPKDRFSAERLKGVDSTLKIQPAELGDSAVYLCASSLERGQNGRQPQHFGDGTRLSIL.

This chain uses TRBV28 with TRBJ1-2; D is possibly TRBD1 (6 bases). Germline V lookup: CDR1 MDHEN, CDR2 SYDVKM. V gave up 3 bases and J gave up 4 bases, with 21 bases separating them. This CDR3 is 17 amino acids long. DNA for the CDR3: TGTGCCAGCAGTTTCCGGGCAGGGGCCTACAATACCTATGGCTACACCTTC. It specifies CASSFRAGAYNTYGYTF.

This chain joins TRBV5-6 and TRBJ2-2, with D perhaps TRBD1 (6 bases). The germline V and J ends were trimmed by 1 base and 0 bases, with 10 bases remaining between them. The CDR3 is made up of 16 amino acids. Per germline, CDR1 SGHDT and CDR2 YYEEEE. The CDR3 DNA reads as TGTGCCAGCAGCTTGTTGGGGGCCTCGAACACCGGGGAGCTGTTTTTT. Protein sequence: CASSLLGASNTGELFF. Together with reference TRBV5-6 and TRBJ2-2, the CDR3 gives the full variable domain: DAGVTQSPTHLIKTRGQQVTLRCSPKSGHDTVSWYQQALGQGPQFIFQYYEEEERQRGNFPDRFSGHQFPNYSSELNVNALLLGDSALYLCASSLLGASNTGELFFGEGSRLTVL.

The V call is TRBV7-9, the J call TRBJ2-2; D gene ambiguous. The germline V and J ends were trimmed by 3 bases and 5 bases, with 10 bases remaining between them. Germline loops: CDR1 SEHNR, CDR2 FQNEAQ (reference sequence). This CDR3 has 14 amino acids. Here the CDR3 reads CASSFGSSTGELFF. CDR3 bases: TGTGCCAGCAGCTTTGGCAGTTCGACCGGGGAGCTGTTTTTT.

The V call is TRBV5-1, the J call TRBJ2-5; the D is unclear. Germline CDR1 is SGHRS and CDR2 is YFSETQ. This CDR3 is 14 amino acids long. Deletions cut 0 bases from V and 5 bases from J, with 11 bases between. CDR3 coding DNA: TGCGCCAGCAGCTTGGGCGGTACCCGGGAGACCCAGTACTTC. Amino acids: CASSLGGTRETQYF.

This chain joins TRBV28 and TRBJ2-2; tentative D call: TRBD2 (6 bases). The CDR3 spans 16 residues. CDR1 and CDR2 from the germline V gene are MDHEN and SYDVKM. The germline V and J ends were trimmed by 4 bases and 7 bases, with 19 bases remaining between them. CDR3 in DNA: TGTGCCAGCAGTTCCGGAGGGGCGATGTCTGGCGGGGAGCTGTTTTTT. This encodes CASSSGGAMSGGELFF.

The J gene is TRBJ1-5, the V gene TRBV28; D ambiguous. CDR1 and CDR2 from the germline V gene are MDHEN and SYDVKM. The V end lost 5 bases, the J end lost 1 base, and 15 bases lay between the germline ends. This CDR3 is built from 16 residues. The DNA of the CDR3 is TGTGCCAGCAGTCCTAGGAGGGCCGGGAGCAATCAGCCCCAGCATTTT. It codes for CASSPRRAGSNQPQHF.

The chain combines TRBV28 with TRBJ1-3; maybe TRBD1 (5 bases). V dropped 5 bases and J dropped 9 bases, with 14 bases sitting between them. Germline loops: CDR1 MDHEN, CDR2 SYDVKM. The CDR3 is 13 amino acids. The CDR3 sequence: CASSTPGLVTIYF. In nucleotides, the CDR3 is TGTGCCAGCAGTACCCCGGGACTTGTCACCATATATTTT.

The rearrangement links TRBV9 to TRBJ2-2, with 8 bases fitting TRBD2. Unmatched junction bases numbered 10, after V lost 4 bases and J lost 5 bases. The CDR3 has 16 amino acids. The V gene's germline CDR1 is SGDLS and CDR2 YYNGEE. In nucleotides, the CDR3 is TGTGCCAGCAGCCCCCGGGGAGCGGGGGATACCGGGGAGCTGTTTTTT. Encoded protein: CASSPRGAGDTGELFF. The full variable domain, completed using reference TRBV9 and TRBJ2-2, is DSGVTQTPKHLITATGQRVTLRCSPRSGDLSVYWYQQSLDQGLQFLIQYYNGEERAKGNILERFSAQQFPDLHSELNLSSLELGDSALYFCASSPRGAGDTGELFFGEGSRLTVL.

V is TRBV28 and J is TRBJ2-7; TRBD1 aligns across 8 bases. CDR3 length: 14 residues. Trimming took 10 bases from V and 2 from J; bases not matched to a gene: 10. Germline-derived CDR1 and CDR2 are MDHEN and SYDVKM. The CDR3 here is CATGQANTPYEQYF. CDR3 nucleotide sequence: TGTGCCACGGGACAGGCCAATACCCCCTACGAGCAGTACTTC.

CDR3 amino acids: CASSQDSGGNTGELFF. In DNA form, the CDR3 reads TGCGCCAGCAGCCAAGATTCGGGAGGCAACACCGGGGAGCTGTTTTTT. The V call is TRBV4-3, the J call TRBJ2-2; 7 bases match TRBD2. The CDR3 loop spans 16 amino acids. The germline gives CDR1 LGHNA, CDR2 YSLEER. Trimming removed 0 bases from V and 2 bases from J; junction bases left unmatched: 3.

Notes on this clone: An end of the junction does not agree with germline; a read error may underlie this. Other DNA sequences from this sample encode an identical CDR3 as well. CDR3 sequence reads: CASSWERDRAKNIQYF. Written as DNA, the CDR3 is TGTGCCAGCAGTTGGGAACGGGACAGGGCGAAAAACATTCAATACTTC. The chain combines TRBV6-5 with TRBJ2-4, with 9 bases lining up with TRBD1. In germline, CDR1 is MNHEY, CDR2 SVGAGI. This CDR3 has 16 amino acids.